Listed here are 17 T cell receptor beta chains from one sample, sequenced in a study of OX40 agonist ivuxolimab in advanced cancers. Profiled with immunoSEQ multiplex PCR; TCRdb holds only in-frame clones, not every one. The sample lists more than 55,000 clones, about 89% occurring once. The sample was CD4+ or CD8+ T cells sorted from blood, taken in a trial of the OX40 agonist ivuxolimab. These TCRs come from an adult with an advanced solid tumor such as melanoma, head and neck, liver or kidney cancer.

This clone has only a few counts. This chain links TRBV5-4 with TRBJ1-2, with 7 bases that match TRBD1. The CDR3 has 13 amino acids. With 4 bases clipped from V and 4 bases from J, the junction kept 4 bases outside the gene matches. CDR1 and CDR2 (germline): SGHNT, YYREEE (reference sequence). The CDR3 region is CASSDRETYGYTF. In nucleotides, the CDR3 is TGTGCCAGCAGCGACAGGGAAACCTATGGCTACACCTTC.

The rearrangement uses TRBV10-3 and TRBJ2-7; 9 bases map to TRBD1. Germline assignment: CDR1 ENHRY and CDR2 SYGVKD. Unmatched junction bases numbered 11, after V lost 10 bases and J lost 7 bases. The CDR3 consists of 13 residues. The DNA of the CDR3 is TGTGCCACCAAGACAGGGGGGGAGAGGGAGCAGTACTTC. Its translation is CATKTGGEREQYF.

J is TRBJ1-1 and V is TRBV11-2; D ambiguous. Germline V lookup: CDR1 SGHAT, CDR2 FQNNGV. The V and J ends lost 1 base and 1 base respectively, with 7 bases between them. This CDR3 comprises 14 residues. The CDR3 sequence is CASSLVFPNTEAFF. The CDR3 nucleotides read TGTGCCAGCAGCTTAGTTTTCCCGAACACTGAAGCTTTCTTT.

This chain joins TRBV7-8 and TRBJ2-7, with 7 bases fitting TRBD2. V lost 4 bases to trimming and J lost 0 bases; unmatched junction nucleotides: 9. The germline V gene has CDR1 SGHVS and CDR2 FQNEAQ. CDR3 length: 16 amino acids. The CDR3 DNA is TGTGCCAGCAGCTCGGGGGTAGCGGGTAGCTCCTACGAGCAGTACTTC. This encodes CASSSGVAGSSYEQYF.

The table lists this clone with a count of one. The CDR3 reads CASSEEQTNTEAFF. Here the CDR3 DNA reads TGTGCCAGCAGTGAAGAGCAGACGAACACTGAAGCTTTCTTT. The rearrangement joins TRBV2 to TRBJ1-1; the D is unclear. Looked up from germline, CDR1 is SNHLY and CDR2 is FYNNEI. Trimming left V 1 base short and J 1 base short, with 7 bases between. The CDR3 is 14 amino acids.

V is TRBV18 and J is TRBJ2-1; D might be TRBD1 or TRBD2, each matching 5 bases. The germline V and J ends were trimmed by 0 bases and 10 bases, with 19 bases remaining between them. The germline CDR1 and CDR2 sequences are KGHSH and LQKENI. CDR3 size: 16 residues. The CDR3 here is CASSPPKDTSSGEQFF. The CDR3 DNA is TGTGCCAGCTCACCACCAAAGGACACTTCCTCGGGGGAGCAGTTCTTC.

This clone was recorded once. This chain connects TRBV7-9 to TRBJ2-1; tentatively, D is TRBD1 or TRBD2 (5 bases each). Germline V gene sequence: CDR1 SEHNR, CDR2 FQNEAQ (reference sequence). This CDR3 is built from 15 residues. The V end lost 5 bases, the J end lost 10 bases, and 21 bases lay between the germline ends. The CDR3 region is CASSPPGRGVEEQFF. The CDR3 region has the DNA TGTGCCAGCAGCCCCCCGGGACGAGGGGTAGAGGAGCAGTTCTTC.

This sequence joins TRBV7-8 and TRBJ2-5; D is undetermined. Germline loops: CDR1 SGHVS, CDR2 FQNEAQ. V was cut by 3 bases and J by 1 base, with 6 bases left in between. The CDR3 has 13 amino acids. CDR3 loop: CASSFLGQETQYF. DNA for the CDR3: TGTGCCAGCAGCTTTCTAGGCCAAGAGACCCAGTACTTC. Based on the CDR3 plus reference TRBV7-8 and TRBJ2-5, the full variable domain is GAGVSQSPRYKVAKRGQDVALRCDPISGHVSLFWYQQALGQGPEFLTYFQNEAQLDKSGLPSDRFFAERPEGSVSTLKIQRTQQEDSAVYLCASSFLGQETQYFGPGTRLLVL.

The chain uses TRBV25-1 and TRBJ2-7, with 9 bases lining up with TRBD2. Trimming took 0 bases from V and 7 from J; bases not matched to a gene: 13. The CDR3 is 17 amino acids. Germline V gene lookup returns CDR1 MGHDK and CDR2 SYGVNS. CDR3 bases: TGTGCCAGCAGTGAATATGGCGCCGGGACTAGCAAAATGGAGCAGTACTTC. This codes for CASSEYGAGTSKMEQYF.

V and J are TRBV6-5 and TRBJ1-2, with 10 bases aligning to TRBD1. The CDR3 consists of 14 residues. The J segment lost 8 bases and the V segment lost 2 bases, leaving 5 bases of the junction unmatched. The germline V gene encodes CDR1 MNHEY and CDR2 SVGAGI. CDR3 coding DNA: TGTGCCAGCAGTTACCGACAGGGGGCTGGAGGCTACACCTTC. It yields the protein CASSYRQGAGGYTF.

CDR3 sequence: CASSGKALHF. The CDR3 DNA sequence: TGTGCCAGCAGTGGAAAGGCCCTCCACTTT. This chain joins TRBV28 and TRBJ1-6; D not certain. This CDR3 is built from 10 residues. The V end lost 5 bases, the J end lost 14 bases, and 7 bases lay between the germline ends. CDR1 is MDHEN and CDR2 is SYDVKM in the germline V gene.

The chain recombines TRBV10-3 with TRBJ2-7; D might be TRBD1 or TRBD2, each matching 5 bases. Germline V CDR1 and CDR2: ENHRY, SYGVKD. V was trimmed by 9 bases and J by 4 bases, leaving 19 bases between them. The CDR3 has 14 residues. DNA of the CDR3: TGTGCCATGCAACGGGACCTGGGGAATTACGAGCAGTACTTC. Its protein product is CAMQRDLGNYEQYF.

The table lists this clone with a few counts. This chain connects TRBV6-5 to TRBJ2-3, with TRBD1 matching 7 bases. The CDR3 extends over 14 amino acids. Germline lookup yields CDR1 MNHEY and CDR2 SVGAGI. V dropped 7 bases and J dropped 2; count of bases not matched to a gene: 6. Here the CDR3 reads CASTSGQYTDTQYF. CDR3 in DNA: TGTGCCAGCACCTCGGGACAGTACACAGATACGCAGTATTTT.

This clone showed up just once. The chain employs TRBV7-2 and TRBJ1-4; D is unresolved. The CDR3 runs 15 residues. Between the trimmed V and J ends, which lost 2 bases and 0 bases, there was a span of 7 bases. Germline CDR1 is SGHTA and CDR2 is FQGNSA. The CDR3 sequence is CASSLQVATNEKLFF. CDR3 sequence (DNA): TGTGCCAGCAGCTTACAGGTCGCAACTAATGAAAAACTGTTTTTT.

The sample holds a few counts of this clone. This chain uses TRBV9 with TRBJ2-3; no clear D. This CDR3 is 12 amino acids long. Germline CDR1 is SGDLS and CDR2 is YYNGEE. Trimming left V 4 bases short and J 8 bases short, with 11 bases between. The CDR3 DNA reads as TGTGCCAGCAGCCCGGTAATTGGTACGCAGTATTTT. This sequence encodes CASSPVIGTQYF.

The CDR3 DNA reads as TGCGCCACGTGCGCTACGCAGTATTTT. Protein: CATCATQYF. The chain couples TRBV10-1 to TRBJ2-3, with no clear D. V was pared by 10 bases and J by 8 bases, with 7 bases between. This CDR3 contains 9 residues. CDR1 and CDR2 from the germline V gene are WNHNN and SYGVQD (reference sequence).

This clone appeared once. V gene TRBV27 combines with J gene TRBJ2-3, with 10 positions matching TRBD2. Germline loops: CDR1 MNHEY, CDR2 SMNVEV (reference sequence). The CDR3 spans 16 residues. V dropped 5 bases and J dropped 0; count of bases not matched to a gene: 5. The CDR3, as DNA: TGTGCCAGCAGTCGAGCGGGGGGGCCAAGCACAGATACGCAGTATTTT. Protein sequence: CASSRAGGPSTDTQYF.